This T cell receptor (beta chain) was recovered during a study of blood T cell repertoires in COVID-19. Study details: PBMCs, B-cell-depleted T cells, or T cells were the source of the cDNA or gDNA that made up the material.

Participants were aged about 18 to 100 years from some 24 US areas. Clinical history as reported by participants underpinned cohort assignment. The V gene lost 3 bases and the J gene lost 5 bases, with 14 bases spanning the gap. Germline CDR1 SEHNR, CDR2 FQNEAQ (reference sequence). This CDR3 contains 15 residues. Assay: immunoSEQ multiplex PCR; the TCRdb copy retains only in-frame clones and omits some. The table shows 200,000 to 250,000 clones, with 83% occurring only once. The receptor was derived from a woman in her 50s who had been exposed to COVID-19. Material for sequencing was PBMCs or T cells enriched from blood (not recorded which). The chain recombines TRBV7-9 with TRBJ2-1; no clear D gene. The CDR3 DNA is TGTGCCAGCAGCTTGGCGGCCGCCGGCCACAATGAGCAGTTCTTC. Translated: CASSLAAAGHNEQFF. Using reference TRBV7-9 and TRBJ2-1 for the parts outside the CDR3, the full variable domain is DTGVSQNPRHKITKRGQNVTFRCDPISEHNRLYWYRQTLGQGPEFLTYFQNEAQLEKSRLLSDRFSAERPKGSFSTLEIQRTEQGDSAMYLCASSLAAAGHNEQFFGPGTRLTVL.